This T cell receptor beta chain was profiled in a study of blood T cell repertoires in COVID-19. Study processing details: Estimation of nucleated cell counts was performed using reference gene primer amplification. This table comes from immunoSEQ multiplex PCR, and its TCRdb copy is limited to in-frame clones, with some not included. The D gene and trimming were derived from the DNA, and the V and J assignments and clone size from that table. The sample has under 200,000 clones, roughly four fifths seen once. All enrollees were about 18 to 89 years old and from some 24 US areas. The CDR3 runs to 14 residues. V gave up 4 bases and J gave up 5 bases; unmatched junction bases: 6. Per the germline V gene, CDR1 is SGHRS and CDR2 is YFSETQ.

The source of this sequence is a man aged 45-60 years who had recovered from COVID-19. Source material: PBMCs or T cells enriched from blood (not recorded which). The rearrangement links TRBV5-1 to TRBJ2-5; 9 positions agree with TRBD1. DNA for the CDR3: TGCGCCAGCAGCCAAGGGACAGGGAGGGAGACCCAGTACTTC. Amino acid sequence: CASSQGTGRETQYF. Together with reference TRBV5-1 and TRBJ2-5, the CDR3 gives the full variable domain: KAGVTQTPRYLIKTRGQQVTLSCSPISGHRSVSWYQQTPGQGLQFLFEYFSETQRNKGNFPGRFSGRQFSNSRSEMNVSTLELGDSALYLCASSQGTGRETQYFGPGTRLLVL.